The clone carrying this TCR beta chain was counted between two and nine times. Its antigen is not identified. These data originate in a study of T cell repertoires in cytomegalovirus infection. The germline V gene encodes CDR1 SGHVS and CDR2 FNYEAQ. The CDR3 contains 17 residues. V was clipped by 2 bases and J by 4 bases; unmatched bases: 8. Each CDR3 protein is one row after TCRdb ran MiXCR on the reads. Found here are about 69,000 distinct CDR3 sequences, 25% to 30% of them singletons; the top ten hold 45% to 65%. Material: CD8+ T cells from cultured PBMCs, obtained from culture after CMV antigen stimulation. This clonotype was sampled from a human donor in good health (CMV status not recorded). Some clones in this sample may be carry-over from other donors' samples. This chain uses TRBV7-6 with TRBJ2-2, with 9 bases that match TRBD1. CDR3 residues: CASSLTGTGIGTGELFF. The DNA for the CDR3 is TGTGCCAGCAGCTTAACCGGGACAGGGATTGGCACCGGGGAGCTGTTTTTT.